What follows describes a single T cell receptor (beta chain). The target antigen is unknown. Sequenced by immunoSEQ multiplex PCR; TCRdb stores in-frame clones only, minus some. The profile covers 150,000 to 200,000 clones, with 85% to 95% appearing a single time and approximately 4% taken by the ten largest. This sample is drawn from a study of T cell responses to AZD1222 COVID-19 vaccine. Study-level background: Second-dose intervals of approximately 4 or approximately 12 weeks were pooled.

Study-wide points: Clonal diversity was possibly underestimated, and white British individuals and females predominated among donors. Reports indicate that nearly half of spike-specific TCRs are directed at unmutated variant regions.

The source is an adult in good health. Source: peripheral blood, taken on day 0 of AZD1222 vaccination.

CDR3 nucleotides: TGTGCCAGCAGCTCTATGGGGGTGGGTCCTCCTAACTATGGCTACACCTTC. This sequence encodes CASSSMGVGPPNYGYTF. The chain recombines TRBV12-1 with TRBJ1-2. TRBV12-1 is a documented pseudogene. This CDR3 comprises 17 residues.